The source of this TCR beta chain is a study of blood T cell repertoires in COVID-19. The wider study: The analysed material was cDNA or gDNA that came from T cells, B-cell-depleted T cells, or PBMCs.

As handled by the study authors: Reference gene primer amplification gave estimated nucleated cell counts. TCRdb's copy holds only in-frame clones and misses some; the assay was immunoSEQ multiplex PCR. V and J calls and clone size follow that table, whereas D and trimming were derived from the DNA. This sample has 310,000 or so clones, with approximately 88% found just once. The germline V gene encodes CDR1 SGHVS and CDR2 FNYEAQ. Germline trimming cut 5 bases from V and 1 base from J; bases unmatched to any gene: 6. The CDR3 is made up of 15 amino acids. This receptor was obtained from a young man who had recovered from COVID-19. The V and J genes are TRBV7-6 and TRBJ1-1; 8 nucleotides match TRBD1. Sequencing used peripheral blood. CDR3 DNA: TGTGCCAGCAGCGCCAGACAGGGGAGGAACACTGAAGCTTTCTTT. Translated, it gives CASSARQGRNTEAFF.